This record concerns one T cell receptor (beta chain) sequence. Its matching antigen is unknown. This sample was included in a study of CD8 T cells in ankylosing spondylitis. Overall study results and limits: Made up of about eight highly homologous variants, a TCR beta motif appeared characteristic of ankylosing spondylitis blood. Enrichment of disease-linked clones was reportedly significant in matched ankylosing spondylitis synovial fluid.

Molecular-barcoded quantitative 5'-RACE produced these TCR beta libraries. TCRdb analysed the 5' RACE reads with MiXCR anew, one entry per CDR3 protein. The sample shows around 390,000 distinct CDR3 sequences, 20% to 25% of them seen only once. Germline loops: CDR1 SGHVS, CDR2 FNYEAQ. V lost 1 base and J 2 bases, leaving 6 bases between the germline ends. This CDR3 spans 15 amino acids. Material for sequencing was blood, either unsorted or a sorted T cell fraction (not recorded which). This rearrangement joins TRBV7-6 to TRBJ1-6; no clear D. This receptor was taken from a male donor with ankylosing spondylitis. The CDR3, as DNA: TGTGCCAGCAGCTTAGGCGGGGCCTATAATTCACCCCTCCACTTT. Translating it yields CASSLGGAYNSPLHF.